These 27 T cell receptor beta chains came from one sample sequenced in a study of PD-L1 blockade in urothelial cancer (dated by TCRdb to the late 2010s). The library was made by the immunoSEQ multiplex PCR assay. This is the immuneACCESS table as TCRdb keeps it, with only in-frame sequences that have V and J called. A part of the clones is gone; compared with another copy, unresolved V genes explain less than half, and the rest is unexplained. Across this sample there are some 100,000 clones, with roughly nine tenths seen only once. Together, the top ten hold around 0.9% of the sample. The sequences come from PBMCs, collected around atezolizumab (anti-PD-L1) treatment. All receptors derive from a woman over 75 with urothelial cancer.

V is TRBV7-9 and J is TRBJ2-7, with 8 bases lining up with TRBD1. Germline assignment: CDR1 SEHNR and CDR2 FQNEAQ (reference sequence). The CDR3 is 16 residues long. With 3 bases clipped from V and 6 bases from J, the junction kept 13 bases outside the gene matches. The CDR3 protein is CASSFVSGQGAREQYF. The CDR3, as DNA: TGTGCCAGCAGCTTTGTGAGCGGACAGGGAGCTCGCGAGCAGTACTTC.

The rearrangement links TRBV9 to TRBJ2-3; 10 bases fit TRBD2. Germline V gene sequence: CDR1 SGDLS, CDR2 YYNGEE. CDR3 size: 15 residues. V gave up 3 bases and J gave up 5 bases; unmatched junction bases: 6. The CDR3 reads CASSASGRGGDTQYF. In nucleotides, the CDR3 is TGTGCCAGCAGCGCGAGCGGGAGGGGAGGAGATACGCAGTATTTT.

The V call is TRBV10-3, the J call TRBJ1-3; possible D gene TRBD1, 6 bases. V lost 5 bases and J lost 7, with 12 bases in between. The CDR3 runs to 13 residues. Per germline, CDR1 ENHRY and CDR2 SYGVKD. CDR3 sequence (DNA): TGTGCCATCAGTTATGACAGGATCAACACCATATATTTT. It translates to CAISYDRINTIYF.

This clone appeared once. The chain joins TRBV15 to TRBJ1-1, with D possibly matching TRBD1 (6 bases). The CDR3 sequence is 14 residues long. Trimming took off 4 bases at V and 4 bases at J, with 13 bases between the two ends. In germline, CDR1 is LNHNV, CDR2 YYDKDF (reference sequence). The CDR3 DNA reads TGTGCCACCAGCATCCGGGGAGGGGGCACTGAAGCTTTCTTT. It codes for CATSIRGGGTEAFF.

This sequence joins TRBV7-3 and TRBJ2-1, with TRBD1 matching over 10 bases. J was trimmed by 7 bases and V by 5 bases; bases with no gene match: 8. The length of the CDR3 is 15 residues. CDR1 and CDR2 (germline): SGHTA, FQGTGA. The CDR3 nucleotides read TGTGCCAGCAGCCCGAGGACAGGGGGTTGGAATGAGCAGTTCTTC. This codes for CASSPRTGGWNEQFF. The full variable domain, in which reference TRBV7-3 and TRBJ2-1 provide the parts outside the CDR3, is GAGVSQTPSNKVTEKGKYVELRCDPISGHTALYWYRQSLGQGPEFLIYFQGTGAADDSGLPNDRFFAVRPEGSVSTLKIQRTERGDSAVYLCASSPRTGGWNEQFFGPGTRLTVL.

This clone came up once. The V call is TRBV5-4, the J call TRBJ2-3, with a tentative D call TRBD2 (5 bases). CDR1 is SGHNT, CDR2 YYREEE, per germline (reference sequence). The CDR3 contains 15 residues. V was shortened by 5 bases and J by 0 bases, with 13 bases between the two germline ends. CDR3 region: CASRISGTSTDTQYF. The CDR3 DNA follows: TGTGCCAGCAGGATAAGCGGAACTAGCACAGATACGCAGTATTTT.

This clone was observed a single time. The genes are TRBV28 and TRBJ2-7; 9 bases map to TRBD1. V trimming: 7 bases; J trimming: 2 bases; junction bases outside the gene matches: 9. The CDR3 has 15 amino acids. Per the germline V gene, CDR1 is MDHEN and CDR2 is SYDVKM. CDR3 DNA: TGTGCCAGCAATCCCCCCGGACAGGGGACCTACGAGCAGTACTTC. This encodes CASNPPGQGTYEQYF.

In this sample, this clone turned up once. The CDR3 bases are TGCGCCAGCAGCCCGGGACTAGCGGGAGTCGAGAGTGAGACCCAGTACTTC. This sequence encodes CASSPGLAGVESETQYF. The chain joins TRBV5-1 to TRBJ2-5; 14 nucleotides match TRBD2. Germline CDR1 and CDR2: SGHRS and YFSETQ. V shed 4 bases, J shed 5 bases, and the junction held 10 bases outside the gene matches. The CDR3 length is 17 residues. Full variable domain (outside the CDR3, taken from reference TRBV5-1 and TRBJ2-5): KAGVTQTPRYLIKTRGQQVTLSCSPISGHRSVSWYQQTPGQGLQFLFEYFSETQRNKGNFPGRFSGRQFSNSRSEMNVSTLELGDSALYLCASSPGLAGVESETQYFGPGTRLLVL.

The J gene is TRBJ2-7, the V gene TRBV19; D call uncertain. CDR3 length: 15 amino acids. Germline CDR1 reads LNHDA; CDR2 reads SQIVND (reference sequence). Trimming stripped 3 bases from V and 3 bases from J, with 15 bases between. The chain's CDR3 is CASSIWVSEIYEQYF. The CDR3 DNA is TGTGCCAGTAGTATTTGGGTCAGCGAGATCTACGAGCAGTACTTC.

The chain employs TRBV7-9 and TRBJ2-7; 10 nucleotides align to TRBD2. With V trimmed by 1 base and J by 7 bases, 10 bases remained unmatched. CDR1 SEHNR and CDR2 FQNEAQ come from the germline V gene (reference sequence). This CDR3 region has 16 residues. CDR3: CASSLGASGSSGEQYF. Written as DNA, the CDR3 is TGTGCCAGCAGCTTAGGGGCTAGCGGGAGTTCCGGGGAGCAGTACTTC.

CDR3 coding DNA: TGTGCCAGCAGCTTGGGCCAGGGCTATGGCTACACCTTC. Translating it yields CASSLGQGYGYTF. The V call is TRBV7-3, the J call TRBJ1-2, with D perhaps matching TRBD1 (5 bases). The V gene lost 3 bases and the J gene lost 4 bases, with 9 bases spanning the gap. The germline V gene encodes CDR1 SGHTA and CDR2 FQGTGA. This CDR3 comprises 13 residues.

The rearrangement links TRBV28 to TRBJ1-5, with no clear D. CDR1 MDHEN and CDR2 SYDVKM come from the germline V gene. Trimming removed 8 bases at V and 7 bases at J, with 9 bases between. The CDR3 loop spans 11 amino acids. The CDR3 spells CASYTRQPQHF. CDR3 nucleotides: TGTGCCAGCTATACGCGACAGCCCCAGCATTTT.

The V and J genes are TRBV19 and TRBJ1-1; 7 bases agree with TRBD1. This CDR3 has 14 residues. Germline CDR1 reads LNHDA; CDR2 reads SQIVND (reference sequence). V lost 9 bases to trimming and J lost 4 bases; unmatched junction nucleotides: 11. In DNA form, the CDR3 reads TGTGCCAGCCGAAGACAGGGATCGGGCACTGAAGCTTTCTTT. It is translated as CASRRQGSGTEAFF.

The chain links TRBV6-1 to TRBJ2-7, with 9 bases fitting TRBD1. Trimming removed 9 bases from V and 2 bases from J; junction bases left unmatched: 11. The CDR3 contains 15 residues. Germline loops: CDR1 MNHNS, CDR2 SASEGT. This CDR3 reads CASERGTGITYEQYF. The CDR3 bases are TGTGCCAGTGAAAGAGGGACAGGGATAACCTACGAGCAGTACTTC.

Comment on this clone: A junction end diverges from the germline sequence, so it may reflect a read error. The genes are TRBV11-2 and TRBJ2-3, with 7 nucleotides matching TRBD2. The CDR3 has 13 residues. Germline V gene data show CDR1 as SGHAT and CDR2 as FQNNGV. The DNA for the CDR3 is TGTGCCAGCAGCCAGACTAGCACGGATACGCAGTATTTT. Translated, it gives CASSQTSTDTQYF.

The chain combines TRBV6-5 with TRBJ1-3; perhaps TRBD1 as D (6 bases). The CDR3 has 16 amino acids. V was clipped by 4 bases and J by 0 bases, with 13 bases between them. Germline V CDR1 and CDR2: MNHEY, SVGAGI. In nucleotides, the CDR3 is TGTGCCAGCAGTTTAGGGGGATCCCACTCTGGAAACACCATATATTTT. Its protein is CASSLGGSHSGNTIYF.

J is TRBJ2-5 and V is TRBV5-1; perhaps TRBD2 as D (6 bases). The germline gives CDR1 SGHRS, CDR2 YFSETQ. The V gene lost 4 bases and the J gene lost 4 bases, with 14 bases spanning the gap. This CDR3 contains 14 residues. DNA for the CDR3: TGCGCCAGCAGCGTGGGACTGCCTGGAGAGACCCAGTACTTC. Encoded protein: CASSVGLPGETQYF. Combining the CDR3 with reference TRBV5-1 and TRBJ2-5 gives the whole variable domain KAGVTQTPRYLIKTRGQQVTLSCSPISGHRSVSWYQQTPGQGLQFLFEYFSETQRNKGNFPGRFSGRQFSNSRSEMNVSTLELGDSALYLCASSVGLPGETQYFGPGTRLLVL.

This rearrangement joins TRBV7-3 to TRBJ2-1, with 13 bases that match TRBD2. The CDR3 is 16 residues long. CDR1 SGHTA and CDR2 FQGTGA come from the germline V gene. V gave up 2 bases and J gave up 7 bases; unmatched junction bases: 5. This CDR3 is CASSLQLAGGWNEQFF. The CDR3 nucleotides are TGTGCCAGCAGCTTACAACTAGCGGGAGGGTGGAATGAGCAGTTCTTC.

This chain links TRBV5-6 with TRBJ2-4; the match to TRBD1 covers 8 bases. This CDR3 is 16 amino acids long. Germline lookup yields CDR1 SGHDT and CDR2 YYEEEE. V lost 0 bases and J lost 4; bases outside the gene matches: 6. CDR3 loop: CASSLGTGGRKNIQYF. The CDR3 DNA follows: TGTGCCAGCAGCTTGGGAACAGGGGGTCGGAAAAACATTCAGTACTTC.

This clone was observed once. The chain couples TRBV9 to TRBJ2-1; D not certain. Germline V gene lookup returns CDR1 SGDLS and CDR2 YYNGEE. V lost 2 bases, J lost 8 bases, and 5 bases lay in between. The CDR3 is made up of 11 amino acids. Here the CDR3 DNA reads TGTGCCAGCAGCGTGAGCCATGAGCAGTTCTTC. Translated: CASSVSHEQFF. The full variable domain, rest sourced from reference TRBV9 and TRBJ2-1, is DSGVTQTPKHLITATGQRVTLRCSPRSGDLSVYWYQQSLDQGLQFLIQYYNGEERAKGNILERFSAQQFPDLHSELNLSSLELGDSALYFCASSVSHEQFFGPGTRLTVL.

The rearrangement joins TRBV28 to TRBJ2-1; 7 bases are shared with TRBD2. CDR1 MDHEN and CDR2 SYDVKM come from the germline V gene. Germline trimming cut 5 bases from V and 7 bases from J; bases unmatched to any gene: 11. The CDR3 is 15 residues long. The CDR3 coding sequence is TGTGCCAGCAGTCAGGGTAGGACTAGTGCTAATGAGCAGTTCTTC. This gives the protein CASSQGRTSANEQFF. The full variable domain, with the rest looked up from reference TRBV28 and TRBJ2-1, is DVKVTQSSRYLVKRTGEKVFLECVQDMDHENMFWYRQDPGLGLRLIYFSYDVKMKEKGDIPEGYSVSREKKERFSLILESASTNQTSMYLCASSQGRTSANEQFFGPGTRLTVL.

The V gene is TRBV6-1, the J gene TRBJ2-1; 7 positions match TRBD2. There are 15 residues in the CDR3. The V gene's germline CDR1 is MNHNS and CDR2 SASEGT. V was pared by 6 bases and J by 4 bases, with 9 bases of the junction left unmatched. The CDR3 DNA follows: TGTGCCAGCAGGGTGGGCGGGACTAAGTACAATGAGCAGTTCTTC. This codes for CASRVGGTKYNEQFF.

V gene TRBV9 combines with J gene TRBJ2-1; TRBD1 agrees at 8 bases. The V gene's germline CDR1 is SGDLS and CDR2 YYNGEE. Trimming cost V 4 bases and J 0 bases; bases outside gene matches: 6. The CDR3 covers 16 residues. In nucleotides, the CDR3 is TGTGCCAGCAGCCGAGGACAGGGTAGCTCCTACAATGAGCAGTTCTTC. Encoded protein: CASSRGQGSSYNEQFF.

The chain combines TRBV5-5 with TRBJ2-7, with 13 bases identical to TRBD2. The CDR3 runs 16 residues. The junction had 5 bases not matched to a gene; V was cut back by 3 bases and J by 2 bases. Germline V CDR1 and CDR2: SGHKS, YYEKEE (reference sequence). This CDR3 is CASSSRTSGRPYEQYF. CDR3 nucleotide sequence: TGTGCCAGCAGCTCCAGGACTAGCGGGAGACCCTACGAGCAGTACTTC.

The V gene is TRBV7-3, the J gene TRBJ2-7; D might be TRBD2 (7 bases). V was shortened by 8 bases and J by 2 bases, with 16 bases between the two germline ends. The CDR3 has 14 residues. Germline V gene lookup returns CDR1 SGHTA and CDR2 FQGTGA. CDR3 DNA: TGTGCCAGCGCCAAAGGGGGGGTAGCCTACGAGCAGTACTTC. Amino acid sequence: CASAKGGVAYEQYF.

The chain is built from TRBV5-1 and TRBJ2-2, with a possible D match to TRBD2 (6 bases). CDR3 size: 15 residues. V was trimmed by 2 bases and J by 0 bases, leaving 8 bases between them. Germline values: CDR1 SGHRS, CDR2 YFSETQ. The CDR3 is CASSFGGTNTGELFF. As DNA, the CDR3 is TGCGCCAGCAGCTTTGGAGGGACGAACACCGGGGAGCTGTTTTTT.

The J gene is TRBJ2-4, the V gene TRBV4-2; tentative D call: TRBD2 (5 bases). Germline lookup yields CDR1 LGHNA and CDR2 YNFKEQ. The CDR3 is 13 amino acids. The V end lost 3 bases, the J end lost 6 bases, and 9 bases lay between the germline ends. The CDR3 reads CASSQERGNIQYF. CDR3 nucleotides: TGTGCCAGCAGCCAGGAACGGGGAAACATTCAGTACTTC.